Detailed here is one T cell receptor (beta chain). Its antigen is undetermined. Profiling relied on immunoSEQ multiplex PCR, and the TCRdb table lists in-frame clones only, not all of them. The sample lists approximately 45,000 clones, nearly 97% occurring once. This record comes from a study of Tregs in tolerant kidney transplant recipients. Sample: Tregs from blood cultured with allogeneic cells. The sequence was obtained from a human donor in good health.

This CDR3 is CASSYSPSGNYEQYF. DNA of the CDR3: TGTGCCAGCAGTTACTCTCCTAGCGGGAACTACGAGCAGTACTTC. The rearrangement links TRBV6-5 to TRBJ2-7, with 9 bases identical to TRBD2. The CDR3 has 15 amino acids. V lost 0 bases, J lost 3 bases, and 3 bases stayed unmatched. The germline gives CDR1 MNHEY, CDR2 SVGAGI.